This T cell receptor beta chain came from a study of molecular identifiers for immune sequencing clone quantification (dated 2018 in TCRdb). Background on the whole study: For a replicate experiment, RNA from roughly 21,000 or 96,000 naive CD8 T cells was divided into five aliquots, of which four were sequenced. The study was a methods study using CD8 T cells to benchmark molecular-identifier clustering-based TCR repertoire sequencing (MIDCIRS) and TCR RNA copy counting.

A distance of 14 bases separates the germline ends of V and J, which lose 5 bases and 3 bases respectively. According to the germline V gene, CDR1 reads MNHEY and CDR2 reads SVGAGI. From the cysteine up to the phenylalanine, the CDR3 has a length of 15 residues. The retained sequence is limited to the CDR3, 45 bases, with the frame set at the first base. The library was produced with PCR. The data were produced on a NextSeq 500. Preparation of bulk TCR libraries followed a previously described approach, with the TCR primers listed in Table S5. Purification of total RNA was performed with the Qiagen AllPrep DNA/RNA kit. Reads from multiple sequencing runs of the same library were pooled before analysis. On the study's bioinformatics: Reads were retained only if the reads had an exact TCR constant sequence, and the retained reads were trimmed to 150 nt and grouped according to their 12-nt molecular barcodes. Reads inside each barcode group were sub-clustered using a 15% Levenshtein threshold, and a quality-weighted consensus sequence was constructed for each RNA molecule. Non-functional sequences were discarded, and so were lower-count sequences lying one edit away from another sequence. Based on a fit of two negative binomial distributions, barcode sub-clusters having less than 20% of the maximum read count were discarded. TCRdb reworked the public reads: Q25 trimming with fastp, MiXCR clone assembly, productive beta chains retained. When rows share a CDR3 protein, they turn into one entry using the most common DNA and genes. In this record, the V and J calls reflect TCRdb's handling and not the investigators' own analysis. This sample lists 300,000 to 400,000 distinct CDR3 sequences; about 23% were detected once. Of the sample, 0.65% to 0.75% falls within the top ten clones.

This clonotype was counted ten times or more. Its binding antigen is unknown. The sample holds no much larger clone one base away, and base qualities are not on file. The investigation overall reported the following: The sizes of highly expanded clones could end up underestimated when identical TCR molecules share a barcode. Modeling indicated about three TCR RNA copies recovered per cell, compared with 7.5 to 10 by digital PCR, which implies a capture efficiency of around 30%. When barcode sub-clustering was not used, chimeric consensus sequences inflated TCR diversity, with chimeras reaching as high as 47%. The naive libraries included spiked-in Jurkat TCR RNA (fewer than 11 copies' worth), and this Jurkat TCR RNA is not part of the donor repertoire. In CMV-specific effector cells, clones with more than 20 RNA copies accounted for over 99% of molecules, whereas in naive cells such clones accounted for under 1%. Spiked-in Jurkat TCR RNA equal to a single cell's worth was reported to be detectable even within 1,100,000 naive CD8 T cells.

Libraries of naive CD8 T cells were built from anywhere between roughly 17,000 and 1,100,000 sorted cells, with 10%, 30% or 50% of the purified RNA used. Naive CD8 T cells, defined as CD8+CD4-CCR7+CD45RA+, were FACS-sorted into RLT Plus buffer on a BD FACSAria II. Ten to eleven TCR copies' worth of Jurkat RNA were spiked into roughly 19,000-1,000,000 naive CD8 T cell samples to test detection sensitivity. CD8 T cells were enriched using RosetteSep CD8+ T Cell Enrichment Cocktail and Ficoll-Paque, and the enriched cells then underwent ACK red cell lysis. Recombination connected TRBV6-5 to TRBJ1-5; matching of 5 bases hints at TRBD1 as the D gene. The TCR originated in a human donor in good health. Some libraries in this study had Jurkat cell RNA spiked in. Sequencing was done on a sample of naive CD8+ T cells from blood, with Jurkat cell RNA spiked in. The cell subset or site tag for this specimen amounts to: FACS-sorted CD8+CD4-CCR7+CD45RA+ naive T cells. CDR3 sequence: CASSDSPFNNQPQHF. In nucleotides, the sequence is TGTGCCAGCAGTGACAGCCCGTTTAACAATCAGCCCCAGCATTTT.